This T cell receptor beta chain was profiled in a study of OX40 agonist ivuxolimab in advanced cancers. There are 18 residues in the CDR3. Per germline, CDR1 SGHDT and CDR2 YYEEEE. Trimming pared 4 bases from V and 1 base from J, leaving 23 bases between. TCRdb keeps only in-frame clones here, not all; method: immunoSEQ multiplex PCR. This repertoire shows tens of thousands of clones, roughly 90% found once; its top ten account for roughly 30%. The clonotype originates from an adult with an advanced solid tumor such as melanoma, head and neck, liver or kidney cancer. The genes are TRBV5-6 and TRBJ1-1; unclear D gene. This material consisted of CD4+ or CD8+ T cells sorted from blood, taken in a trial of the OX40 agonist ivuxolimab. The CDR3 coding sequence is TGTGCCAGCAGCCCCCCGGAAATGAGCCGGATAAGGAACACTGAAGCTTTCTTT. It encodes CASSPPEMSRIRNTEAFF.